These 23 T cell receptor beta chains were sequenced from one sample in a study of T cell repertoires in cytomegalovirus infection. These receptors have no known antigen. TCRdb re-called the reads through MiXCR, storing one row per CDR3 protein. The table includes about 360,000 distinct CDR3 sequences, about 35% detected once. The material sequenced was cultured PBMCs, taken from culture after CMV antigen stimulation. The receptors were sampled from a human donor in good health (CMV status not recorded). Some clones in this sample may be carry-over from other donors' samples.

This clonotype was seen only a few times. The chain carries TRBV19 and TRBJ1-2, with D uncertain. This CDR3 is 13 amino acids long. The V end was cut by 4 bases, the J end by 5 bases, with 11 bases between. CDR1 is LNHDA, CDR2 SQIVND, per germline (reference sequence). The CDR3 coding sequence is TGTGCCAGTAGTAGGACGGTTCGGTATGGCTACACCTTC. Its protein product is CASSRTVRYGYTF.

V and J are TRBV19 and TRBJ1-2; D is ambiguous. The V gene's germline CDR1 is LNHDA and CDR2 SQIVND (reference sequence). The germline V and J ends were trimmed by 4 bases and 2 bases, with 11 bases remaining between them. The CDR3 length is 14 residues. The chain's CDR3 is CASSRQDRNYGYTF. The CDR3 nucleotides are TGTGCCAGTAGTAGGCAGGATAGAAACTATGGCTACACCTTC.

The gene calls are TRBV12-3 or TRBV12-4 and TRBJ2-3; D unclear. V gave up 5 bases and J gave up 2 bases, with 11 bases separating them. CDR3 length: 14 amino acids. In DNA, the CDR3 is TGTGCCAGCAGTCCTCTCACAGACACAGATACGCAGTATTTT. Its protein product is CASSPLTDTDTQYF.

The rearrangement joins TRBV29-1 to TRBJ2-1; 10 nucleotides match TRBD2. The CDR3 is made up of 14 amino acids. Germline CDR1 reads SQVTM; CDR2 reads ANQGSEA. V dropped 5 bases and J dropped 6; count of bases not matched to a gene: 7. This CDR3 is CSVLGLAAFNEQFF. In DNA form, the CDR3 reads TGCAGCGTTCTCGGACTAGCGGCTTTCAATGAGCAGTTCTTC.

This clonotype was counted between two and nine times. This chain links TRBV7-2 with TRBJ1-2, with D perhaps TRBD1 (6 bases). The CDR3 is 16 amino acids. V was clipped by 1 base and J by 9 bases, with 21 bases between them. From germline, CDR1 is SGHTA and CDR2 FQGNSA. This chain's CDR3 is CASSLVEGQILTSYTF. CDR3 nucleotides: TGTGCCAGCAGCTTAGTAGAAGGACAGATACTTACTAGCTACACCTTC.

V and J are TRBV30 and TRBJ2-7; 9 nucleotides match TRBD1. Losses at the gene ends were 0 bases for V and 5 bases for J; bases not matched to a gene: 8. This CDR3 has 15 amino acids. Germline V gene data show CDR1 as GTSNPN and CDR2 as SVGIG (reference sequence). CDR3 region: CAWSVQGQGSHEQYF. Here the CDR3 DNA reads TGTGCCTGGAGTGTACAGGGACAGGGATCCCACGAGCAGTACTTC.

This clonotype has ten or more counts. The chain's CDR3 is CASSSFQGNTIYF. DNA of the CDR3: TGTGCCAGCAGCTCATTCCAAGGAAACACCATATATTTT. The genes are TRBV7-2 and TRBJ1-3; D uncertain. Germline CDR1 SGHTA, CDR2 FQGNSA. The CDR3 runs to 13 residues. V was pared by 4 bases and J by 4 bases, with 8 bases between.

V and J are TRBV7-3 and TRBJ2-5, with D perhaps matching TRBD2 (7 bases). Trimming stripped 2 bases from V and 5 bases from J, with 15 bases between. CDR1 is SGHTA, CDR2 FQGTGA, per germline. The CDR3 loop spans 15 amino acids. The CDR3 nucleotides are TGTGCCAGCAGCTTATTCGAGGAGGGGGGGGAGACCCAGTACTTC. Its protein product is CASSLFEEGGETQYF.

V is TRBV5-4 and J is TRBJ2-1; TRBD2 might be the D (6 bases). Between the trimmed V and J ends, which lost 4 bases and 4 bases, there was a span of 15 bases. This CDR3 spans 15 amino acids. Per germline, CDR1 SGHNT and CDR2 YYREEE (reference sequence). The CDR3 DNA follows: TGTGCCAGCAGCCAAAGCGGGCTCAGGTACAATGAGCAGTTCTTC. This encodes CASSQSGLRYNEQFF.

This clonotype was counted only a few times. The rearrangement uses TRBV7-9 and TRBJ1-1; the D gene is possibly TRBD1 (6 bases). The CDR3 has 18 residues. The germline gives CDR1 SEHNR, CDR2 FQNEAQ (reference sequence). The V gene lost 1 base and the J gene lost 2 bases, with 20 bases spanning the gap. Written as DNA, the CDR3 is TGTGCCAGCAGCTTAGTGAAGGGGGTAACGATGGTAAACACTGAAGCTTTCTTT. It specifies CASSLVKGVTMVNTEAFF.

This clonotype was detected a few times. The chain links TRBV24-1 to TRBJ2-7; perhaps TRBD2 as D (6 bases). Germline-derived CDR1 and CDR2 are KGHDR and SFDVKD. This CDR3 has 15 amino acids. V shed 3 bases and J shed 4 bases, with 15 bases lying between them. This CDR3 is CATSDPGRGNYEQYF. In nucleotides, the CDR3 is TGTGCCACCAGTGATCCCGGACGGGGGAATTACGAGCAGTACTTC.

This clonotype appeared a few times. The chain recombines TRBV7-2 with TRBJ1-5; a possible D gene is TRBD1 (6 bases). Germline V lookup: CDR1 SGHTA, CDR2 FQGNSA. The CDR3 totals 14 residues. V shed 5 bases and J shed 7 bases, with 15 bases lying between them. The CDR3 is CASSQMGARQPQHF. In nucleotides, the CDR3 is TGTGCCAGCAGCCAGATGGGGGCTCGACAGCCCCAGCATTTT.

DNA for the CDR3: TGTGCCAGTAGTACCGAACCAGGACTAGCGTATACCTACAATGAGCAGTTCTTC. It yields the protein CASSTEPGLAYTYNEQFF. This chain connects TRBV19 to TRBJ2-1, with TRBD2 identical over 9 bases. The V gene's germline CDR1 is LNHDA and CDR2 SQIVND (reference sequence). This CDR3 comprises 18 residues. Trimming cost V 4 bases and J 2 bases; bases outside gene matches: 12.

The J gene is TRBJ2-5, the V gene TRBV20-1, with 8 bases that match TRBD2. The CDR3 is 14 amino acids. The germline gives CDR1 DFQATT, CDR2 SNEGSKA (reference sequence). Germline trimming cut 4 bases from V and 0 bases from J; bases unmatched to any gene: 4. The chain's CDR3 is CSANGSGDQETQYF. As DNA, the CDR3 is TGCAGTGCTAACGGTAGCGGGGACCAAGAGACCCAGTACTTC.

The CDR3 DNA sequence: TGTGCCAGCAGTTTTCTCCCCCACGGACTAGCGGGCTACGAGCAGTACTTC. It translates to CASSFLPHGLAGYEQYF. This chain links TRBV6-5 with TRBJ2-7, with 11 nucleotides matching TRBD2. The J segment lost 3 bases and the V segment lost 4 bases, leaving 11 bases of the junction unmatched. Per germline, CDR1 MNHEY and CDR2 SVGAGI. The CDR3 totals 17 residues.

The V and J genes are TRBV6-2 or TRBV6-3 and TRBJ2-1; D perhaps matches TRBD1 (5 bases). The germline gives CDR1 MNHEY, CDR2 SVGEGT. Trimming removed 2 bases from V and 5 bases from J, with 13 bases in between. The CDR3 extends over 15 amino acids. The CDR3 protein is CASSYIRELNNEQFF. CDR3 DNA: TGTGCCAGCAGTTACATCAGGGAATTGAACAATGAGCAGTTCTTC.

The V gene is TRBV10-2, the J gene TRBJ2-1; tentatively, D is TRBD1 or TRBD2 (5 bases each). V lost 8 bases to trimming and J lost 8 bases, with 13 bases between them. CDR1 WSHSY and CDR2 SAAADI come from the germline V gene. The CDR3 contains 12 residues. The CDR3 reads CASGGRTYEQFF. The DNA for the CDR3 is TGCGCCAGCGGGGGTCGAACCTATGAGCAGTTCTTC.

This clonotype was counted a few times. V usage is TRBV12-3 or TRBV12-4 and J usage is TRBJ2-5; 10 bases are shared with TRBD2. The CDR3 consists of 16 residues. V lost 3 bases to trimming and J lost 4 bases; unmatched junction nucleotides: 8. The CDR3 is CASSFWLAGVGETQYF. CDR3 sequence (DNA): TGTGCCAGCAGTTTTTGGCTAGCGGGAGTGGGAGAGACCCAGTACTTC.

The chain joins TRBV28 to TRBJ2-7; 9 nucleotides match TRBD1. The CDR3 loop spans 16 amino acids. The germline V gene has CDR1 MDHEN and CDR2 SYDVKM. V dropped 5 bases and J dropped 1; count of bases not matched to a gene: 9. The CDR3 DNA reads as TGTGCCAGCAGTCGCCTCCCGGGACAGGGTTCCTACGAGCAGTACTTC. Residues: CASSRLPGQGSYEQYF.

V gene TRBV12-3 or TRBV12-4 combines with J gene TRBJ2-6; perhaps TRBD2 as D (5 bases). V was trimmed by 6 bases and J by 1 base, leaving 13 bases between them. This CDR3 has 16 amino acids. CDR3 sequence (DNA): TGTGCCAGCAGGAAAGTCGGAGGTTCTGGGGCCAACGTCCTGACTTTC. It specifies CASRKVGGSGANVLTF.

This clonotype was recorded a few times. The rearrangement links TRBV6-5 to TRBJ2-1, with 9 bases identical to TRBD2. V trimming: 0 bases; J trimming: 4 bases; junction bases outside the gene matches: 4. The CDR3 consists of 16 residues. The germline V gene has CDR1 MNHEY and CDR2 SVGAGI. The CDR3 DNA reads TGTGCCAGCAGTTACTCGTCCGCGGGAGGGTACAATGAGCAGTTCTTC. It yields the protein CASSYSSAGGYNEQFF.

The chain is built from TRBV20-1 and TRBJ1-1; D gene unclear. Germline V gives CDR1 DFQATT, CDR2 SNEGSKA (reference sequence). V was pared by 6 bases and J by 0 bases, with 11 bases between. This CDR3 region has 13 residues. The CDR3 region is CSAVQDMNTEAFF. In DNA form, the CDR3 reads TGCAGTGCGGTACAAGATATGAACACTGAAGCTTTCTTT.

In this sample, this clonotype turned up once. The chain joins TRBV6-5 to TRBJ1-5, with D perhaps TRBD1 (5 bases). Trimming shortened V by 0 bases and J by 2 bases, and 8 bases separated the two germline ends. The CDR3 has 15 amino acids. CDR1 and CDR2 from the germline V gene are MNHEY and SVGAGI. CDR3 amino acids: CASSYSRGGNQPQHF. DNA of the CDR3: TGTGCCAGCAGTTACTCGAGGGGTGGCAATCAGCCCCAGCATTTT.